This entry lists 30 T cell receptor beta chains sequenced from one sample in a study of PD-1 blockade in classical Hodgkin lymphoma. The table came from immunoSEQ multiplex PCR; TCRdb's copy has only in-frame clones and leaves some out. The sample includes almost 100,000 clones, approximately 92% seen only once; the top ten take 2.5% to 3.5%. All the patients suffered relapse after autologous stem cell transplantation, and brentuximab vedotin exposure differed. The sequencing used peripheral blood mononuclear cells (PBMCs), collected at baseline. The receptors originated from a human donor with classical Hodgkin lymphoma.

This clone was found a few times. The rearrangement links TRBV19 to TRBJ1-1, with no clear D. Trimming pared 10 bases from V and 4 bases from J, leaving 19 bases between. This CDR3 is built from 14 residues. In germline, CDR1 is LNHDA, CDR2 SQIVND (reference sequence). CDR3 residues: CAITRTFGGTEAFF. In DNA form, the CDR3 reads TGTGCCATCACGAGGACGTTTGGAGGCACTGAAGCTTTCTTT.

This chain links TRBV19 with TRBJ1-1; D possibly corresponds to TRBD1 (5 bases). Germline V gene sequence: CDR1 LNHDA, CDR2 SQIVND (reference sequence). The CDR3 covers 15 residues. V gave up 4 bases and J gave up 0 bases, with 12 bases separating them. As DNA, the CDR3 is TGTGCCAGTAGTACCGGGCAGGGTATGAACACTGAAGCTTTCTTT. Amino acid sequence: CASSTGQGMNTEAFF.

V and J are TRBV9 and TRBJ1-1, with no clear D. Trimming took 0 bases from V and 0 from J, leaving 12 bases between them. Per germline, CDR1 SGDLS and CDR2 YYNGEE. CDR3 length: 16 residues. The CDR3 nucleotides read TGTGCCAGCAGCGTAGGGCAGAGTATCATGAACACTGAAGCTTTCTTT. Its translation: CASSVGQSIMNTEAFF.

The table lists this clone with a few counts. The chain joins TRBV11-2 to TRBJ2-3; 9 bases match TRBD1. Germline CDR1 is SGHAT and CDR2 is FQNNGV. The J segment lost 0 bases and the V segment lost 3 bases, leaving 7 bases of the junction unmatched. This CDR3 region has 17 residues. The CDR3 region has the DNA TGTGCCAGCAGCTTGCTCCCGGGACAGGGCAGCACAGATACGCAGTATTTT. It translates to CASSLLPGQGSTDTQYF.

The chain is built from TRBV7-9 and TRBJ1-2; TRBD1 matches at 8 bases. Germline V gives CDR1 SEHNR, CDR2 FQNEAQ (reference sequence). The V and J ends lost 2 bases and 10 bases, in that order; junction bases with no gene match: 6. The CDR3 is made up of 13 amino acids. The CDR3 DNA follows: TGTGCCAGCAGCTTACCGGGACAGGAGGCCTACACCTTC. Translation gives CASSLPGQEAYTF. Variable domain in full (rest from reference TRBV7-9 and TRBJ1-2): DTGVSQNPRHKITKRGQNVTFRCDPISEHNRLYWYRQTLGQGPEFLTYFQNEAQLEKSRLLSDRFSAERPKGSFSTLEIQRTEQGDSAMYLCASSLPGQEAYTFGSGTRLTVV.

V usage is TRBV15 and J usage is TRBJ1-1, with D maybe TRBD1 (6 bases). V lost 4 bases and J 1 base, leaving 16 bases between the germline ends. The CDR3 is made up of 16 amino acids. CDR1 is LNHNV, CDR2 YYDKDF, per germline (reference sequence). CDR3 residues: CATSKGSGTPNTEAFF. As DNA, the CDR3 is TGTGCCACCAGCAAGGGCTCCGGGACACCGAACACTGAAGCTTTCTTT.

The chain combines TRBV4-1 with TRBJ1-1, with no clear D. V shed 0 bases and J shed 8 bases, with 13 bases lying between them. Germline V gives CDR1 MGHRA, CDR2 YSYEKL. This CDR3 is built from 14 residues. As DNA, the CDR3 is TGCGCCAGCAGCCAAGATGGGCAGAGCGACGAAGCTTTCTTT. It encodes CASSQDGQSDEAFF.

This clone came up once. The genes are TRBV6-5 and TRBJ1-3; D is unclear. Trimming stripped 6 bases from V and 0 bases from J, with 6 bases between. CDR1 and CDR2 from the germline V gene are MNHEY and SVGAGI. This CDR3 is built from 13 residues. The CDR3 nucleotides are TGTGCCAGCAGCCCTTACTCTGGAAACACCATATATTTT. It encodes CASSPYSGNTIYF.

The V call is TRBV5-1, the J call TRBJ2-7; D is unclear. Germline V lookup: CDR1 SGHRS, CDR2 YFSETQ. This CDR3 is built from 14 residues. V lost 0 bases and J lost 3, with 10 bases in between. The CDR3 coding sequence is TGCGCCAGCAGCTTGGGTCCGTGGAACTACGAGCAGTACTTC. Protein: CASSLGPWNYEQYF.

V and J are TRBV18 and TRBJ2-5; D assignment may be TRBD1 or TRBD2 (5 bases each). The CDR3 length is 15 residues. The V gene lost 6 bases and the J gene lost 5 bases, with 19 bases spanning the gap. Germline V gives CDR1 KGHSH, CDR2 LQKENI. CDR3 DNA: TGTGCCAGCTCGCGTGCCGGGGCGGAGAGGGAGACCCAGTACTTC. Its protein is CASSRAGAERETQYF.

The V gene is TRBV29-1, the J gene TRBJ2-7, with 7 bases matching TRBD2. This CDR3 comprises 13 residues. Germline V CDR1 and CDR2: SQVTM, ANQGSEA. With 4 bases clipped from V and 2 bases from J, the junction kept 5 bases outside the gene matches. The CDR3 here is CSVVAGSPYEQYF. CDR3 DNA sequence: TGCAGCGTTGTAGCGGGCTCTCCCTACGAGCAGTACTTC.

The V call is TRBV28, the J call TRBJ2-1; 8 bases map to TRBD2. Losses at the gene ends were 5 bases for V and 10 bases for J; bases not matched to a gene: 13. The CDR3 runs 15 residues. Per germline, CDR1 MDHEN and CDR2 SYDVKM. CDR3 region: CASSPQGAGVREQFF. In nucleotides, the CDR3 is TGTGCCAGCAGTCCCCAGGGAGCGGGAGTACGGGAGCAGTTCTTC.

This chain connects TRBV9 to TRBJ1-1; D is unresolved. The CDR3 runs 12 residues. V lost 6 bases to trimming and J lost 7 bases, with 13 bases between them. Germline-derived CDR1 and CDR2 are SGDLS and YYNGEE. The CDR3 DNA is TGTGCCAGCAAGATAGGTGCAGGTGAAGCTTTCTTT. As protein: CASKIGAGEAFF.

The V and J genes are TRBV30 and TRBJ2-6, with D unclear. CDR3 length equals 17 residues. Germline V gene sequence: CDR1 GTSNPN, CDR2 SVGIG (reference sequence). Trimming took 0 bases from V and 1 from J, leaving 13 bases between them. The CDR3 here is CAWSVEHSRSGANVLTF. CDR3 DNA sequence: TGTGCCTGGAGTGTTGAGCACTCCAGGTCTGGGGCCAACGTCCTGACTTTC.

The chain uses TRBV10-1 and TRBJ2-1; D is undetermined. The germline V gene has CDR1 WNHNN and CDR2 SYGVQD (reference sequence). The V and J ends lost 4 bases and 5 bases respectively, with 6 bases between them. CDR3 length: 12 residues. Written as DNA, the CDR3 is TGCGCCAGCAGTGTCCAAAACAATGAGCAGTTCTTC. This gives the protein CASSVQNNEQFF.

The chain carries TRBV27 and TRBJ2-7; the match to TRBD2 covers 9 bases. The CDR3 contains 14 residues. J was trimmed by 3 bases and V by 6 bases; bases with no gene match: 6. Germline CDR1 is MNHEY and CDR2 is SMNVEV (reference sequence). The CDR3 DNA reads TGTGCCAGCAGGTTGACTAGCGGCCTCTACGAGCAGTACTTC. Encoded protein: CASRLTSGLYEQYF.

The CDR3 is CASSLGSSYNEQFF. CDR3 coding DNA: TGTGCCAGCAGCTTAGGTAGCTCCTACAATGAGCAGTTCTTC. The rearrangement joins TRBV7-6 to TRBJ2-1; no firm D call. CDR3 length: 14 residues. Germline CDR1 reads SGHVS; CDR2 reads FNYEAQ. Trimming cost V 1 base and J 0 bases, with 4 bases left between them.

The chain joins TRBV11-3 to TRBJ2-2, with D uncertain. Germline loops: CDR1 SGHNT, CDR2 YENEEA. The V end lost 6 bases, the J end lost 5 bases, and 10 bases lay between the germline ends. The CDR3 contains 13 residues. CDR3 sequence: CASSPTVTGELFF. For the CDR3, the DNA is TGTGCCAGCAGTCCCACTGTTACCGGGGAGCTGTTTTTT.

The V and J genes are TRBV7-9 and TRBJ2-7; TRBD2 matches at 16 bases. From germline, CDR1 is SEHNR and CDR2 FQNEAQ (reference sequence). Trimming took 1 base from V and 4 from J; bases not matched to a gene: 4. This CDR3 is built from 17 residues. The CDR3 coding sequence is TGTGCCAGCAGCTTAGGGGGGACTAGCGGGAGGGAGTACGAGCAGTACTTC. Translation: CASSLGGTSGREYEQYF.

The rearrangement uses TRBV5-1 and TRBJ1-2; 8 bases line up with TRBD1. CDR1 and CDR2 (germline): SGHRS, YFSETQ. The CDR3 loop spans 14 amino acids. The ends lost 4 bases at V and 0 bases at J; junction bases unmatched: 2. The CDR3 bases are TGCGCCAGCAGCCGGACAGGGTCTAACTATGGCTACACCTTC. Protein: CASSRTGSNYGYTF.

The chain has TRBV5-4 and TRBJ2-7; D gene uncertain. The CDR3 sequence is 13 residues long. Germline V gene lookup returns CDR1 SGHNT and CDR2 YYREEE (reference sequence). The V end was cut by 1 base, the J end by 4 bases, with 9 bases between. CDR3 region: CASSLWPLYEQYF. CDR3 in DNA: TGTGCCAGCAGCTTGTGGCCGCTTTACGAGCAGTACTTC.

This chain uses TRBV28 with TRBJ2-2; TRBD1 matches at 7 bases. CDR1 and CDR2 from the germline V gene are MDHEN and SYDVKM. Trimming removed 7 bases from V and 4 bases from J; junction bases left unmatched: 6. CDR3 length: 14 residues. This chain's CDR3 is CASIGGPFTGELFF. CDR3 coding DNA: TGTGCCAGCATAGGGGGCCCCTTCACCGGGGAGCTGTTTTTT.

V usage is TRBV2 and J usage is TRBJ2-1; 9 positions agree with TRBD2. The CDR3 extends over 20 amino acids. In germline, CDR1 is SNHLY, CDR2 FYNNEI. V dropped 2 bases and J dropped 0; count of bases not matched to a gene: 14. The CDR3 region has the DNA TGTGCCAGCAGTGAAAATTCTGCTAGCGGGACTCCCCTCTCCTACAATGAGCAGTTCTTC. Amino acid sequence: CASSENSASGTPLSYNEQFF.

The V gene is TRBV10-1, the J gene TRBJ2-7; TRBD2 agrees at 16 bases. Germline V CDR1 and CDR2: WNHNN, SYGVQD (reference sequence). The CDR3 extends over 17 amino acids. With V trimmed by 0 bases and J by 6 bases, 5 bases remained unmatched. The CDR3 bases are TGCGCCAGCAGTGAGTCGACAGGGACTAGCGGGAGGGCCGAGCAGTACTTC. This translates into CASSESTGTSGRAEQYF.

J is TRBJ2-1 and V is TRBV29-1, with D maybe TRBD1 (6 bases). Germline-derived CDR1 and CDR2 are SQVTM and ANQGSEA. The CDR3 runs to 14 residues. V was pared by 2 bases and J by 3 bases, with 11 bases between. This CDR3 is CSVESGADYNEQFF. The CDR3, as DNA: TGCAGCGTTGAATCAGGGGCTGACTACAATGAGCAGTTCTTC.

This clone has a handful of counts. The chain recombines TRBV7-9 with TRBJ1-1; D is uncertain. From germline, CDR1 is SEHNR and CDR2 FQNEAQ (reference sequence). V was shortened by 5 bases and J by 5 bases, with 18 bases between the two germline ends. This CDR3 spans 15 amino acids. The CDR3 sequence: CASSPHTGMGTEAFF. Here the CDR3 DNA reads TGTGCCAGCAGCCCCCATACGGGGATGGGGACTGAAGCTTTCTTT.

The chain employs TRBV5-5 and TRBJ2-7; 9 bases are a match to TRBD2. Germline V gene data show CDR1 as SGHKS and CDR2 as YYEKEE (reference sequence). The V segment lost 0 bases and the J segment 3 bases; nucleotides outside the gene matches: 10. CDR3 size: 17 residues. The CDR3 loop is CASSLATLAGAVYEQYF. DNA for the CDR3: TGTGCCAGCAGCTTGGCTACCTTAGCGGGAGCCGTCTACGAGCAGTACTTC.

CDR3 residues: CASSDLPGLAGLNEQFF. CDR3 in DNA: TGTGCCAGCAGCGACCTACCGGGACTAGCGGGATTGAATGAGCAGTTCTTC. The chain is built from TRBV9 and TRBJ2-1, with 13 bases aligning to TRBD2. The V gene's germline CDR1 is SGDLS and CDR2 YYNGEE. The CDR3 is 17 residues long. The V and J ends lost 3 bases and 7 bases, in that order; junction bases with no gene match: 10.

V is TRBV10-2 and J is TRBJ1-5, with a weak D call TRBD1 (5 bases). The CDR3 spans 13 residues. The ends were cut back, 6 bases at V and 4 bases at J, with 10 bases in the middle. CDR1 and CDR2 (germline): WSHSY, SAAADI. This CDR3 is CASSYQGNQPQHF. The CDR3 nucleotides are TGCGCCAGCAGCTACCAGGGAAATCAGCCCCAGCATTTT.

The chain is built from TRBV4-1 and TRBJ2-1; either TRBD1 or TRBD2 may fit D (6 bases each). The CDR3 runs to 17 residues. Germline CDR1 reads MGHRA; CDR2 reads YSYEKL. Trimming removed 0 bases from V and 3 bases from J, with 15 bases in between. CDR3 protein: CASSQDWGARVYNEQFF. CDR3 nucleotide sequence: TGCGCCAGCAGCCAAGATTGGGGGGCCAGGGTCTACAATGAGCAGTTCTTC.